One TCR beta chain is described in this entry. Under the authors' procedure: Scientists estimated how many nucleated cells there were by amplifying reference gene primers. The repertoire was sequenced with immunoSEQ multiplex PCR; TCRdb's copy has only in-frame clones and lacks some. That table supplies the V and J calls and clone size; D and trimming were determined from the DNA. The data show around 200,000 clones, roughly 80% seen once. Unmatched junction bases numbered 5, after V lost 3 bases and J lost 13 bases. Per the germline V gene, CDR1 is MDHEN and CDR2 is SYDVKM. The CDR3 runs 14 residues. This specimen belongs to a study of blood T cell repertoires in COVID-19. Seattle enrolled patients during active infection and tracked them longitudinally.

The specimen sequenced was peripheral blood. V gene TRBV28 combines with J gene TRBJ1-6, with TRBD1 matching over 11 bases. The origin of this receptor is a woman aged 65 to 85 with COVID-19, enrolled during active disease. The CDR3 bases are TGTGCCAGCAGTTTCCGGGGACAGGGGGTTCCCCTCCACTTT. Encoded protein: CASSFRGQGVPLHF.